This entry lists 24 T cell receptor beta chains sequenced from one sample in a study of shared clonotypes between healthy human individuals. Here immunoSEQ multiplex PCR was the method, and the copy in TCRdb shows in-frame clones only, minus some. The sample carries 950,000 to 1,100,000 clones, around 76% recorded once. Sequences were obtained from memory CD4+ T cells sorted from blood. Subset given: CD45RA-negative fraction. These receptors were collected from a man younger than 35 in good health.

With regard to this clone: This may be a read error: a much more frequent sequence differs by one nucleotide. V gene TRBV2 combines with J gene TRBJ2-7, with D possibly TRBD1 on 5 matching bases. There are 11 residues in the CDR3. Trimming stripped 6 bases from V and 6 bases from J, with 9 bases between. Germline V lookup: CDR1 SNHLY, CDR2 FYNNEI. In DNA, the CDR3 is TGTGCCAGCAGAGCAGGGTTCGAGCAGTACTTC. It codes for CASRAGFEQYF.

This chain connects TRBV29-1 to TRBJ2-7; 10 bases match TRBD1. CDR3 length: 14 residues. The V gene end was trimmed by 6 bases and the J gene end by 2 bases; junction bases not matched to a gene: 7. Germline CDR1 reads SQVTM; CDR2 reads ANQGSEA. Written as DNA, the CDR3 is TGCAGCGTAGGCCGGGACAGGGGAACCTACGAGCAGTACTTC. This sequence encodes CSVGRDRGTYEQYF.

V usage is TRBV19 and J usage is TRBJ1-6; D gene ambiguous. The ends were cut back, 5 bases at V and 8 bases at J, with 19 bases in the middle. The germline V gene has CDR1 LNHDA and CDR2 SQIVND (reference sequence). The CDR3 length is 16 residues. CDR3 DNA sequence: TGTGCCAGTAGTCCCTTTTTCTCGCATCCCGATTCACCCCTCCACTTT. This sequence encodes CASSPFFSHPDSPLHF.

The CDR3 spells CASSGREGIYGYTF. As DNA, the CDR3 is TGTGCCAGCAGCGGTCGGGAGGGGATCTATGGCTACACCTTC. This sequence joins TRBV2 and TRBJ1-2, with D perhaps TRBD1 (5 bases). The germline gives CDR1 SNHLY, CDR2 FYNNEI. This CDR3 spans 14 amino acids. Between the trimmed V and J ends, which lost 6 bases and 4 bases, there was a span of 15 bases.

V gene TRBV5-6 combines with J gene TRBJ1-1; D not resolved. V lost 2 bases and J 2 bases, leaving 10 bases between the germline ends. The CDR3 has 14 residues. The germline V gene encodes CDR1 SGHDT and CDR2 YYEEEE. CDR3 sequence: CASSLQRVNTEAFF. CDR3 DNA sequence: TGTGCCAGCAGCTTACAACGCGTAAACACTGAAGCTTTCTTT.

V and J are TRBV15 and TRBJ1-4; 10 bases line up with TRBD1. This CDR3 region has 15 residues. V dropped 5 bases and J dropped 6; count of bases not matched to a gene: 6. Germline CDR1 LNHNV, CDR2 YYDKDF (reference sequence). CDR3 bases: TGTGCCACCAGCGACCGACAGGGGGCAGATGAAAAACTGTTTTTT. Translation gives CATSDRQGADEKLFF.

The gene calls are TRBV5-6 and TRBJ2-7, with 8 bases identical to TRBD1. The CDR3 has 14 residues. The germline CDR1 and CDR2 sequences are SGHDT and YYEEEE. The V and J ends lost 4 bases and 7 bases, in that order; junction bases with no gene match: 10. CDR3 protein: CASSGRQGLREQYF. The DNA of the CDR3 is TGTGCCAGCAGCGGCCGACAGGGGCTAAGGGAGCAGTACTTC.

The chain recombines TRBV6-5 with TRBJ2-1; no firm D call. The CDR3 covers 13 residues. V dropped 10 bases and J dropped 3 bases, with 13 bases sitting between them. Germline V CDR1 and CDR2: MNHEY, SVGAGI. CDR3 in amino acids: CATFHDDYNEQFF. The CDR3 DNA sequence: TGTGCCACCTTCCATGACGACTACAATGAGCAGTTCTTC.

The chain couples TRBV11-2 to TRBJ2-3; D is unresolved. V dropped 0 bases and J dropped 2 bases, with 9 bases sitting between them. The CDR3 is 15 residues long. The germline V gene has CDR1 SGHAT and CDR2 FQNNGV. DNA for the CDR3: TGTGCCAGCAGCTTAGACGGAGTAACCACAGATACGCAGTATTTT. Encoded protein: CASSLDGVTTDTQYF. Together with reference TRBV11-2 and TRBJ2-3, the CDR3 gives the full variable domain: EAGVAQSPRYKIIEKRQSVAFWCNPISGHATLYWYQQILGQGPKLLIQFQNNGVVDDSQLPKDRFSAERLKGVDSTLKIQPAKLEDSAVYLCASSLDGVTTDTQYFGPGTRLTVL.

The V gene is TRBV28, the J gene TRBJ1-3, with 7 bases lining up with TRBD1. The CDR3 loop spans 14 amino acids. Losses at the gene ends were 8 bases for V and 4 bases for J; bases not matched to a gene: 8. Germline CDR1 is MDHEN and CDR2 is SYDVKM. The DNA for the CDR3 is TGTGCCAGCGGAGACAGGGAGCGGGGAAACACCATATATTTT. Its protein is CASGDRERGNTIYF.

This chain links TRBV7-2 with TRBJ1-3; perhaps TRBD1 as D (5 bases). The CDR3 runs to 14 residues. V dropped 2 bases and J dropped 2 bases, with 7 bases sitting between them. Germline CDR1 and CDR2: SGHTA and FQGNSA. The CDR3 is CASSLMGAGNTIYF. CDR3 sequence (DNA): TGTGCCAGCAGCTTAATGGGGGCTGGAAACACCATATATTTT.

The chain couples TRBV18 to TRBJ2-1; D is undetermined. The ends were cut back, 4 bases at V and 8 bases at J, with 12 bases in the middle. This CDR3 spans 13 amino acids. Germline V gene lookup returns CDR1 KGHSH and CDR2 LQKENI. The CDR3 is CASSLFSGDEQFF. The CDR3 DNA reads TGTGCCAGCTCACTTTTCTCGGGCGATGAGCAGTTCTTC.

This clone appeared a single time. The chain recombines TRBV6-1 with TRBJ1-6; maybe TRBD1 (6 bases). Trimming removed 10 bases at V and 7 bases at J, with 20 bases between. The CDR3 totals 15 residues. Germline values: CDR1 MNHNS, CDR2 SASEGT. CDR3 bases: TGTGCCATCCGGGGGGGGGCAGTCGAGAATTCACCCCTCCACTTT. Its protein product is CAIRGGAVENSPLHF.

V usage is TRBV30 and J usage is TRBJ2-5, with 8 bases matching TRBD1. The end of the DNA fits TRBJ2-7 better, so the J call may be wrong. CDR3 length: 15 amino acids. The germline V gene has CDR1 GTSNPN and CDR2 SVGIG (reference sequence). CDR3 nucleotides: TGTGCCTGGAGAACAGGACAGGGTCGGACCTACGAGCAGTACTTC. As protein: CAWRTGQGRTYEQYF.

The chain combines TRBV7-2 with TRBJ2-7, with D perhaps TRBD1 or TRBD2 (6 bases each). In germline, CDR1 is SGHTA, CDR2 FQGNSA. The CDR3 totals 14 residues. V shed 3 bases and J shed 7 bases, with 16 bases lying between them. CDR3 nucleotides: TGTGCCAGCAGCTTGGATGGGGGGCGGAGGGAGCAGTACTTC. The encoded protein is CASSLDGGRREQYF.

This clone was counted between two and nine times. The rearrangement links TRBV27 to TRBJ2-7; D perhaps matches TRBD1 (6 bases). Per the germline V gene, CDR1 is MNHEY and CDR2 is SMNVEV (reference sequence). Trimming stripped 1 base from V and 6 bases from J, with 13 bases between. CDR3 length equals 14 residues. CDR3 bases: TGTGCCAGCAGTTTATTGCCCCAGGGGTCCGAGCAGTACTTC. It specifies CASSLLPQGSEQYF.

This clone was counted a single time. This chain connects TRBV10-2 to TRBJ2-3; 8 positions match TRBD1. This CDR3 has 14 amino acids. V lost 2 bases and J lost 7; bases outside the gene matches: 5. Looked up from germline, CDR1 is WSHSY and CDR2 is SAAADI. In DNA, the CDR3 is TGCGCCAGCAGTGAGGTACAGGGGGTAAATACGCAGTATTTT. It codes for CASSEVQGVNTQYF.

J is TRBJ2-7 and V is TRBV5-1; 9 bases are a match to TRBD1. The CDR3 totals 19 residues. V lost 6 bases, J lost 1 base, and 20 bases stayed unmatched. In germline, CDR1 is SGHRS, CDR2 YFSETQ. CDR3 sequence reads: CASTLMFSGTGRRSYEQYF. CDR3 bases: TGCGCCAGCACCTTAATGTTCTCCGGGACAGGGAGACGGTCCTACGAGCAGTACTTC.

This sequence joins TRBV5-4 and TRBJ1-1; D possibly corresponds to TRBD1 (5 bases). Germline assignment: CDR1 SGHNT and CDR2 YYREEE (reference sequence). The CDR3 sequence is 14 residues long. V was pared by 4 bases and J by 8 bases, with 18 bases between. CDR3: CASSLPGTPAEAFF. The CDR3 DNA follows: TGTGCCAGCAGCCTGCCCGGGACGCCAGCAGAAGCTTTCTTT.

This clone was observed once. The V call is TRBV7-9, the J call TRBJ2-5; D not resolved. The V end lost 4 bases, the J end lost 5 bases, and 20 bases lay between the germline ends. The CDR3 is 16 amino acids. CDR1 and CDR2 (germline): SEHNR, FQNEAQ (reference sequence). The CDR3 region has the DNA TGTGCCAGCAGCTCCGGCGCCTCTGGGATGAGGGAGACCCAGTACTTC. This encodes CASSSGASGMRETQYF.

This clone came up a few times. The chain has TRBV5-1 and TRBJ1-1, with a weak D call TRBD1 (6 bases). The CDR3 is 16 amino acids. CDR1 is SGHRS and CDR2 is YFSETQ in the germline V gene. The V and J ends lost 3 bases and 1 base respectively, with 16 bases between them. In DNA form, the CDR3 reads TGCGCCAGCAGCTCCACGACGGACAGACCGAACACTGAAGCTTTCTTT. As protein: CASSSTTDRPNTEAFF.

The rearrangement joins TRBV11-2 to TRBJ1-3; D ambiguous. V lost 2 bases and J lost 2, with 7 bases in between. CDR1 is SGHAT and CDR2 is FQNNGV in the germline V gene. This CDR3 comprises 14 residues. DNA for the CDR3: TGTGCCAGCAGCTTATCCCCAGCTGGAAACACCATATATTTT. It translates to CASSLSPAGNTIYF.

This CDR3 reads CASSPLGIAGGKAPYEQYF. The CDR3 bases are TGTGCCAGCTCACCCCTCGGGATAGCGGGAGGCAAAGCCCCCTACGAGCAGTACTTC. The J gene is TRBJ2-7, the V gene TRBV18; the match to TRBD2 covers 10 bases. The J segment lost 2 bases and the V segment lost 3 bases, leaving 16 bases of the junction unmatched. The CDR3 consists of 19 residues. Per the germline V gene, CDR1 is KGHSH and CDR2 is LQKENI.

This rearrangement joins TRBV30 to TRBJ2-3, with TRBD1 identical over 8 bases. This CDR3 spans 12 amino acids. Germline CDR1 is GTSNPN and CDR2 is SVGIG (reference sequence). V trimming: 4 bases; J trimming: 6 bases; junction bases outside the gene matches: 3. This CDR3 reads CAWNRGEDTQYF. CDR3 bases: TGTGCCTGGAACAGGGGGGAGGATACGCAGTATTTT.